This T cell receptor beta chain was documented in a study of T cells in Graves' hyperthyroidism and ophthalmopathy. Each 10 ml fresh peripheral blood draw supplied the PBMCs. CDR1 is LGHDT, CDR2 YNNKEL, per germline (reference sequence). The CDR3 totals 19 residues. The ends were cut back, 2 bases at V and 2 bases at J, with 22 bases in the middle. Concerning this clonotype: The antigen is not known.

The source material, RNA transcripts, was used to amplify TCR beta CDR3 regions. The HTBI primer set served for first-round RT-PCR of the TCR CDR3. TCRdb redid the calling of the multiplex PCR reads with MiXCR, one entry per CDR3 protein. The sample records around 500,000 distinct CDR3 sequences, 20% to 25% being singletons. General study findings and limits: Expanded thyroid clonotypes (above 0.001) were mostly also found in blood. Ophthalmopathy was predicted by the model a median of roughly 6.6 months ahead of onset.

This TCR derives from an older woman with Graves' ophthalmopathy. The sequencing input was blood. V gene TRBV3-1 combines with J gene TRBJ2-1, with a weak D call TRBD2 (6 bases). The CDR3 region has the DNA TGTGCCAGCAGCCAACCCTTCCGGTCCCGCGGGATGACCTACAATGAGCAGTTCTTC. Encoded protein: CASSQPFRSRGMTYNEQFF.